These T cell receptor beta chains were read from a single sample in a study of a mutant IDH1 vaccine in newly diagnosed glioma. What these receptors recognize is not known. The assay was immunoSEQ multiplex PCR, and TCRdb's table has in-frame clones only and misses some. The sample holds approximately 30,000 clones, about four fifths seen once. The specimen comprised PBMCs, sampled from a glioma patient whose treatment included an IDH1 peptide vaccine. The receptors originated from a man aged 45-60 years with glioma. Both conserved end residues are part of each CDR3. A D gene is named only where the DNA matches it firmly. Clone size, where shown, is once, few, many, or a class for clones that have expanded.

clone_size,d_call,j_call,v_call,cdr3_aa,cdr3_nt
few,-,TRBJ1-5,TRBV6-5,CASSNRGQPQHF,TGTGCCAGCAGTAACCGTGGACAGCCCCAGCATTTT
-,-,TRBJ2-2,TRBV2,CASSPDTPKYTGELFF,TGTGCCAGCAGTCCGGACACCCCAAAGTACACCGGGGAGCTGTTTTTT
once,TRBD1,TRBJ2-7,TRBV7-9,CASSSLTGGDFDEQYF,TGTGCCAGCAGCAGCCTCACAGGGGGCGACTTCGACGAGCAGTACTTC
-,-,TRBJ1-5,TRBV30,CAWNKGNQPQHF,TGTGCCTGGAATAAGGGTAATCAGCCCCAGCATTTT
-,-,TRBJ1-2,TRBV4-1,CASSQDPEGSPNEGYTF,TGCGCCAGCAGCCAGGATCCGGAGGGGTCCCCCAACGAGGGCTACACCTTC
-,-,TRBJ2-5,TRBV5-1,CASSFGAGAQKQETQYF,TGCGCCAGCAGCTTTGGCGCGGGGGCCCAGAAACAAGAGACCCAGTACTTC
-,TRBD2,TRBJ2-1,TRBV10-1,CASSELLAGDPYNEQFF,TGCGCCAGCAGTGAGTTGCTAGCGGGAGACCCCTACAATGAGCAGTTCTTC
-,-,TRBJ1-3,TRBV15,CATSSEPGNTIYF,TGTGCCACCAGCTCGGAACCTGGAAACACCATATATTTT
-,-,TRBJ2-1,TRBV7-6,CASSFSYNEQFF,TGTGCCAGCAGCTTCTCCTACAATGAGCAGTTCTTC
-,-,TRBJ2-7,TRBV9,CASSGTGDYNSYEQYF,TGTGCCAGCAGCGGTACAGGGGACTATAACTCCTACGAGCAGTACTTC
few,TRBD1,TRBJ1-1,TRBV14,CASSRGTGSDLNTEAFF,TGTGCCAGCAGCCGGGGGACAGGGAGTGATTTGAACACTGAAGCTTTCTTT
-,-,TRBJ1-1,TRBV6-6,CASSTTGSTEAFF,TGTGCCAGCAGCACCACGGGTAGCACTGAAGCTTTCTTT
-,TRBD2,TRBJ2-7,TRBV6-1,CASVKLAGGSYEQYF,TGTGCCAGCGTAAAACTAGCGGGAGGGTCCTACGAGCAGTACTTC
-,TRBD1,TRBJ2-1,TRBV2,CASRETGGKNEQFF,TGTGCCAGCAGGGAGACAGGGGGAAAAAATGAGCAGTTCTTC
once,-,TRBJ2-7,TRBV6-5,CASRVNSYEQYF,TGTGCCAGCAGGGTAAATTCCTACGAGCAGTACTTC
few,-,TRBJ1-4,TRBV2,CASSMNTELNEKLFF,TGTGCCAGCAGTATGAACACAGAACTTAATGAAAAACTGTTTTTT
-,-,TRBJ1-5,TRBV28,CASSLSYQPQHF,TGTGCCAGCAGTTTGAGTTATCAGCCCCAGCATTTT
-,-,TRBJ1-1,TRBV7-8,CASSLVGNTEAFF,TGTGCCAGCAGCTTAGTAGGGAACACTGAAGCTTTCTTT
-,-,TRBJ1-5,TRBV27,CASRSDRNSNQPQHF,TGTGCCAGCAGAAGTGACAGGAATAGCAATCAGCCCCAGCATTTT
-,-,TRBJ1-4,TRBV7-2,CASSLDGGVGEKLFF,TGTGCCAGCAGCTTAGACGGGGGCGTTGGTGAAAAACTGTTTTTT
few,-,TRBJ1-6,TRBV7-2,CASSLVGGQHSPLHF,TGTGCCAGCAGCTTAGTCGGAGGGCAGCATTCACCCCTCCACTTT
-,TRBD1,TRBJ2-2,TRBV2,CASRKGDRGYTGELFF,TGTGCCAGCAGGAAAGGGGACAGGGGGTACACCGGGGAGCTGTTTTTT
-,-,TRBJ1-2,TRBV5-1,CASSSDTTSYGGYTF,TGCGCCAGCAGCTCGGACACCACAAGTTATGGGGGCTACACCTTC
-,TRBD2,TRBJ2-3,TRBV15,CATAEGTSGGWSTDTQYF,TGTGCCACTGCGGAGGGGACTAGCGGGGGGTGGAGCACAGATACGCAGTATTTT
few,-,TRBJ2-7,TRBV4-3,CASSQVTGGSYEQYF,TGCGCCAGCAGCCAAGTTACCGGGGGCTCCTACGAGCAGTACTTC
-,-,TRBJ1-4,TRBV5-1,CASSLERANEKLFF,TGCGCCAGCAGCCTCGAGAGGGCGAATGAAAAACTGTTTTTT
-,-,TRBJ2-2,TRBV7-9,CASSLVLWVVGSLTGELFF,TGTGCCAGCAGCTTAGTCCTATGGGTTGTGGGATCACTCACCGGGGAGCTGTTTTTT
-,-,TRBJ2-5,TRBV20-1,CSATWGETQYF,TGCAGTGCTACCTGGGGCGAGACCCAGTACTTC
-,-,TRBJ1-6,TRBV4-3,CASSQGLGGKPLHF,TGCGCCAGCAGCCAAGGACTGGGGGGCAAGCCCCTCCACTTT
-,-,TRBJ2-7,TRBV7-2,CASSRNGRGSSYEQYF,TGTGCCAGCAGCAGGAACGGCAGGGGCAGTTCATACGAGCAGTACTTC
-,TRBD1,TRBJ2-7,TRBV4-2,CASSRTSGTGSLPHEQYF,TGTGCCAGCAGCCGAACCTCCGGGACAGGGTCCCTCCCCCACGAGCAGTACTTC
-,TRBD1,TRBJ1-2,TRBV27,CASSFGPGTVYGYTF,TGTGCCAGCAGCTTCGGTCCCGGGACAGTCTATGGCTACACCTTC
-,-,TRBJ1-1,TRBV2,CASSIHRNTEAFF,TGTGCCAGCAGTATACATCGGAACACTGAAGCTTTCTTT
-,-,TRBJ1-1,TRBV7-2,CASSFQGINEAFF,TGTGCCAGCAGCTTCCAGGGGATCAATGAAGCTTTCTTT
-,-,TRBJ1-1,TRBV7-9,CASSLGGQQNTEAFF,TGTGCCAGCAGCTTAGGAGGACAGCAGAACACTGAAGCTTTCTTT
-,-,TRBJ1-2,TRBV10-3,CAIKPEVLSGYTF,TGTGCCATCAAGCCGGAAGTGCTTAGTGGCTACACCTTC
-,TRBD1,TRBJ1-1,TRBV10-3,CAISEGTGGYMNTEAFF,TGTGCCATCAGTGAGGGCACAGGGGGATACATGAACACTGAAGCTTTCTTT
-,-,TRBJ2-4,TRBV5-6,CASSMGLKGAKNIQYF,TGTGCCAGCAGCATGGGACTGAAGGGGGCCAAAAACATTCAGTACTTC
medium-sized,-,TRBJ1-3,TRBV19,CASSIGGNTIYF,TGTGCCAGTAGTATAGGTGGAAACACCATATATTTT
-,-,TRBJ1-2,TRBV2,CASSEGGANNYGYTF,TGTGCCAGCAGTGAAGGGGGTGCCAATAACTATGGCTACACCTTC
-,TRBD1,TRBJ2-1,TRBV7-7,CASSSWDRGFNEQFF,TGTGCCAGCAGCTCGTGGGACAGGGGGTTCAATGAGCAGTTCTTC
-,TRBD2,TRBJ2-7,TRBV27,CASSYIAGGRYEQYF,TGTGCCAGCAGTTATATAGCGGGAGGGCGGTACGAGCAGTACTTC
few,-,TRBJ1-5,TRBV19,CASGTRDVNQPQHF,TGTGCCAGTGGTACGAGGGACGTAAATCAGCCCCAGCATTTT
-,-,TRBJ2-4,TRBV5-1,CASLRLAKNIQYF,TGCGCCAGCCTTAGGCTAGCCAAAAACATTCAGTACTTC
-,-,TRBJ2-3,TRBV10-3,CAISEPLIRGAPPSTDTQYF,TGTGCCATCAGTGAGCCGTTAATTAGAGGGGCCCCCCCTAGCACAGATACGCAGTATTTT
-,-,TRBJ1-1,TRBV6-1,CASGDNKGLTAFF,TGTGCCAGTGGGGACAATAAGGGTCTGACGGCTTTCTTT
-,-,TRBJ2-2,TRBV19,CASSKGGAHTGELFF,TGTGCCAGTAGTAAAGGAGGGGCGCACACCGGGGAGCTGTTTTTT
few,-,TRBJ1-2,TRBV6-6,CASSPKPAYGYTF,TGTGCCAGCAGCCCTAAACCAGCTTATGGCTACACCTTC
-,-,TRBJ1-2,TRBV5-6,CAYSGGESYGYTF,TGTGCCTACTCGGGTGGGGAGTCCTATGGCTACACCTTC
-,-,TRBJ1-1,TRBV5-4,CASSRTRGHTEAFF,TGTGCCAGCAGCCGAACTAGGGGTCACACTGAAGCTTTCTTT